The entry that follows covers one TCR beta chain sequence. The repertoire was sequenced with immunoSEQ multiplex PCR; TCRdb's copy has only in-frame clones and lacks some. The table lists under 700,000 clones, 78% of them singletons. This sample is part of a study of shared T cell receptors in the human thymus. V shed 0 bases, J shed 2 bases, and the junction held 9 bases outside the gene matches. Germline CDR1 is LGHNA and CDR2 is YSLEER. The CDR3 length is 18 residues. These data were also reused for a study on human thymus T cells. That report notes: Those donating were healthy Finnish infants in corrective surgery for congenital heart defects. Obtained as resections during corrective heart surgery, the thymus tissue was then studied. The authors found apparently biased V and J gene usage in thymic and blood repertoires.

This TCR derives from a boy less than two years old with a congenital heart defect. The rearrangement links TRBV4-3 to TRBJ2-3, with 9 bases fitting TRBD2. The source material was thymocytes. CDR3 nucleotides: TGCGCCAGCAGCCAAGAAGGTGGCGGGACTAGCCTCACAGATACGCAGTATTTT. It encodes CASSQEGGGTSLTDTQYF.